A selection of T cell receptor beta chains follows, all from one sample in a study of type 1 regulatory T cells. From the reads, TCRdb called clonotypes with MiXCR, one entry per CDR3 protein. This repertoire shows about 100,000 distinct CDR3 sequences, less than 40% found once; its top ten account for 2.2%. Sequencing was performed on CD4+ T cells, either the whole sample or a sorted fraction (not recorded which). The source of these receptors is a human donor in good health. Each CDR3 is given with its conserved first and last residue. D genes are given only for firm matches. The size field is filled for only some rows; it gives once, few, many or a size class.

TRBD1	few	TRBV6-5	TRBJ2-2	TGTGCCAGCAGAGGGGACAGGGCCGGGGACACCGGGGAGCTGTTTTTT	CASRGDRAGDTGELFF
.	.	TRBV19	TRBJ2-5	TGTGCCAGTAACAAGGGCGGGGAAGAGACCCAGTACTTC	CASNKGGEETQYF
TRBD2	.	TRBV9	TRBJ2-2	TGTGCCAGCAGCGAGGCCCTAGCGGGAGGGGACGGGGAGCTGTTTTTT	CASSEALAGGDGELFF
.	.	TRBV6-5	TRBJ1-5	TGTGCCAGCACGACCCGGGGGGCCAATCAGCCCCAGCATTTT	CASTTRGANQPQHF
.	few	TRBV27	TRBJ1-5	TGTGCCAGCAGTTTCATGACGGATCAGCCCCAGCATTTT	CASSFMTDQPQHF
TRBD1	.	TRBV27	TRBJ1-1	TGTGCCAGCAGTCTGGGGAACAGGGGGCGCATGAACACTGAAGCTTTCTTT	CASSLGNRGRMNTEAFF
TRBD2	.	TRBV7-7	TRBJ2-2	TGTGCCAGCAGCTTACAAAGCGGGAGCTCCGGGGAGCTGTTTTTT	CASSLQSGSSGELFF
TRBD2	few	TRBV10-2	TRBJ2-5	TGCGCCAGCAGTGTGACGAGGGGACTAGCGGGTGGGCGAGAGACCCAGTACTTC	CASSVTRGLAGGRETQYF
.	few	TRBV20-1	TRBJ2-7	TGCAGTGCAGATCGGTACAGCTCCTACGAGCAGTACTTC	CSADRYSSYEQYF
TRBD2	.	TRBV30	TRBJ2-2	TGTGCCTGGCGTGGGACTAGCACCGGGGAGCTGTTTTTT	CAWRGTSTGELFF
TRBD1	many	TRBV7-9	TRBJ2-7	TGTGCCAGTAGGGACAGCGAACCCTACGAGCAGTACTTC	CASRDSEPYEQYF
.	few	TRBV10-2	TRBJ2-3	TGCGCCAGCAGTGAGTTGGCGCCTGGAGATACGCAGTATTTT	CASSELAPGDTQYF
TRBD1	few	TRBV7-8	TRBJ1-1	TGTGCCAGCAGCGAGGCCAGGGGGGTTTCTGAAGCTTTCTTT	CASSEARGVSEAFF
TRBD2	.	TRBV12-3/TRBV12-4	TRBJ2-5	TGTGCCAGCAGTTTAACAGCGGGAGACGAGACCCAGTACTTC	CASSLTAGDETQYF
.	.	TRBV12-3/TRBV12-4	TRBJ2-2	TGTGCCAGCACCTTTAACACTGTAAACACCGGGGAGCTGTTTTTT	CASTFNTVNTGELFF
TRBD1	.	TRBV28	TRBJ2-7	TGTGCCAGCAGTGGAGGACAGGATAACTACGAGCAGTACTTC	CASSGGQDNYEQYF
.	many	TRBV20-1	TRBJ2-7	TGCAGTGCTAGAGATGAAAGGCCGCCGAGTTCCTACGAGCAGTACTTC	CSARDERPPSSYEQYF
.	few	TRBV29-1	TRBJ1-4	TGCAGCGCTCAAAGGGGCACTAATGAAAAACTGTTTTTT	CSAQRGTNEKLFF
TRBD1	few	TRBV7-2	TRBJ2-1	TGTGCCAGCAGTTTCCAGACAGGGATCAGCAATGAGCAGTTCTTC	CASSFQTGISNEQFF
.	few	TRBV20-1	TRBJ1-5	TGCAGTGCTATCTCTCACAGGGATCAGCCCCAGCATTTT	CSAISHRDQPQHF
.	many	TRBV20-1	TRBJ2-4	TGCAGTGCTCGAGGTGTTAGTTTAGCCAAAAACATTCAGTACTTC	CSARGVSLAKNIQYF
.	.	TRBV5-1	TRBJ1-5	TGCGCCAGCAGCTTGACGGGCAGGGAGAATCAGCCCCAGCATTTT	CASSLTGRENQPQHF